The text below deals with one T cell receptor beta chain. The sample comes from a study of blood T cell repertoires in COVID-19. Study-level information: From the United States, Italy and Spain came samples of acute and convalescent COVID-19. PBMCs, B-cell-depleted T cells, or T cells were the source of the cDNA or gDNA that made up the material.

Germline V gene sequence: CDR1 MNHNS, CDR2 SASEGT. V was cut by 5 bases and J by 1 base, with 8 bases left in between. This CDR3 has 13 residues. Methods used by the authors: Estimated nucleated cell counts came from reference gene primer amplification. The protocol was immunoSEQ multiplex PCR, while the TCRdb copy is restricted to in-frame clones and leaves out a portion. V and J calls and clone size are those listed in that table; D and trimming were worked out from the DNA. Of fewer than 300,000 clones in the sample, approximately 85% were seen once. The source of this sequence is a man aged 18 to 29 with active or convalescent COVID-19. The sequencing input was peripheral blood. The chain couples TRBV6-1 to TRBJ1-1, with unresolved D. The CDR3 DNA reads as TGTGCCAGCAGTTCACATGGGAACACTGAAGCTTTCTTT. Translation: CASSSHGNTEAFF.